This T cell receptor (beta chain) was found in a study of T cell clones after liver transplantation. About the study: Draws occurred before transplant, before withdrawal, and after complete or failed withdrawal. Study-level findings and limits: Migration into the graft, not deletion, may explain lost graft donor-reactive T cells.

The data were produced by immunoSEQ multiplex PCR, yet TCRdb's version contains in-frame clones alone and is incomplete. The data hold 51,000 or so clones, with about nine tenths observed a single time. A few counts support this clone. Antigen: not known. The CDR3 is made up of 13 amino acids. The germline V gene has CDR1 MDHEN and CDR2 SYDVKM. Losses at the gene ends were 5 bases for V and 4 bases for J; bases not matched to a gene: 5. This clonotype was sampled from a human patient who received a liver transplant. Some T cells may possibly be graft donor cells. The sample consisted of CD8+ T cells from blood, taken 12 months after liver transplant. The chain couples TRBV28 to TRBJ2-7; 7 positions agree with TRBD2. This CDR3 reads CASSPPGGYEQYF. CDR3 sequence (DNA): TGTGCCAGCAGTCCCCCGGGGGGATACGAGCAGTACTTC. The whole variable domain, remainder taken from reference TRBV28 and TRBJ2-7, is DVKVTQSSRYLVKRTGEKVFLECVQDMDHENMFWYRQDPGLGLRLIYFSYDVKMKEKGDIPEGYSVSREKKERFSLILESASTNQTSMYLCASSPPGGYEQYFGPGTRLTVT.